This is a list of T cell receptor beta chains from one sample in a study of radiation and T cells in renal cell carcinoma. Measured with immunoSEQ multiplex PCR; TCRdb has only the in-frame clones, and not every one. The profile shows 100,000 to 150,000 clones, around 90% of them singletons. The sample here was blood, taken from a patient whose treatment included radiotherapy and nephrectomy. These receptors were taken from a woman aged 70-85 years with renal cell carcinoma. The CDR3 runs from the conserved cysteine through the conserved F or W. The D gene is left open where the match is weak. Clone sizes are given selectively: once, few, many, or a class where the clone is expanded.

d_gene | j_gene | v_gene | len | abundance | CDR3nt | CDR3aa
. | TRBJ2-6 | TRBV13 | 16 | . | TGTGCCAGCAGGCGGAGCGGTCGCACTGGGGCCAACGTCCTGACTTTC | CASRRSGRTGANVLTF
TRBD1 | TRBJ2-1 | TRBV5-6 | 14 | . | TGTGCCAGCAGATGGACAGGACAGCTCAATGAGCAGTTCTTC | CASRWTGQLNEQFF
TRBD1 | TRBJ2-7 | TRBV6-5 | 16 | . | TGTGCCAGCAGTTACACGGACAGGCCGTCAATCTACGAGCAGTACTTC | CASSYTDRPSIYEQYF
TRBD2 | TRBJ2-3 | TRBV30 | 15 | few | TGTGCCTGGAGTCAACTAGCGGGGGGCACAGATACGCAGTATTTT | CAWSQLAGGTDTQYF
. | TRBJ1-1 | TRBV9 | 14 | . | TGTGCCAGCAGCACTAGCGGTATGAACACTGAAGCTTTCTTT | CASSTSGMNTEAFF
. | TRBJ1-2 | TRBV2 | 14 | . | TGTGCCAGCAGTCAGGAACTTCGTAACTATGGCTACACCTTC | CASSQELRNYGYTF
TRBD1 | TRBJ1-2 | TRBV7-9 | 15 | . | TGTGCCAGCAGCTTAGCGACAGGGGGCGGCTATGGCTACACCTTC | CASSLATGGGYGYTF
. | TRBJ1-2 | TRBV7-8 | 14 | . | TGTGCCAGCAGCCTGGGGGGGACTAACTATGGCTACACCTTC | CASSLGGTNYGYTF
. | TRBJ2-7 | TRBV6-5 | 14 | . | TGTGCCAGCAGTTACTCGCAGGGGGGAGACGAGCAGTACTTC | CASSYSQGGDEQYF
. | TRBJ2-7 | TRBV10-3 | 12 | . | TGTGCCATCAGAAACAGCTCCTACGAGCAGTACTTC | CAIRNSSYEQYF
. | TRBJ1-2 | TRBV6-1 | 14 | . | TGTGCCAGCAGATTGCGTCAGCCCGACTATGGCTACACCTTC | CASRLRQPDYGYTF
TRBD2 | TRBJ2-5 | TRBV27 | 18 | . | TGTGCCAGCAGCCGCGGACTAGCGCTCTACCGTAACCAAGAGACCCAGTACTTC | CASSRGLALYRNQETQYF
. | TRBJ1-1 | TRBV6-5 | 13 | . | TGTGCCAGCAGGGACACTTTGATACCTGAAGCTTTCTTT | CASRDTLIPEAFF
. | TRBJ2-4 | TRBV9 | 14 | once | TGTGCCAGCAGCGTAGTAGTAGCCAAAAACATTCAGTACTTC | CASSVVVAKNIQYF
. | TRBJ2-3 | TRBV19 | 11 | . | TGTGCCAGTAGTATGACAAATACGCAGTATTTT | CASSMTNTQYF
TRBD1 | TRBJ2-5 | TRBV7-9 | 19 | . | TGTGCCAGCAGGCCTACCGGGACAGGGAAGTGGACGAACCAAGAGACCCAGTACTTC | CASRPTGTGKWTNQETQYF
TRBD2 | TRBJ2-5 | TRBV29-1 | 16 | . | TGCAGCGTTGAGTGGCTAGCGGGGGCCCTGATAGAGACCCAGTACTTC | CSVEWLAGALIETQYF
. | TRBJ1-1 | TRBV5-1 | 12 | . | TGCGCCAGCGGACACACGAACACTGAAGCTTTCTTT | CASGHTNTEAFF
. | TRBJ1-5 | TRBV7-3 | 12 | . | TGTGCCAGCAGCTTCGGGGGACAGCCCCAGCATTTT | CASSFGGQPQHF
. | TRBJ2-7 | TRBV18 | 12 | . | TGTGCCAGCTCACCAGGGGATAACGAGCAGTACTTC | CASSPGDNEQYF
. | TRBJ2-7 | TRBV12-2 | 17 | . | TGTGCAAGTCTTCTTCGATTAGTCCGGACAGTCTCCTACGAGCAGTACTTC | CASLLRLVRTVSYEQYF
TRBD1 | TRBJ2-2 | TRBV5-6 | 16 | . | TGTGCCAGCAGCTTTCGGACAGGGGGTATGACCGGGGAGCTGTTTTTT | CASSFRTGGMTGELFF
. | TRBJ2-3 | TRBV30 | 14 | . | TGTGCCTGGAGTACCCCGGGGGGCACCGATACGCAGTATTTT | CAWSTPGGTDTQYF
. | TRBJ2-5 | TRBV5-4 | 14 | . | TGTGCCAGCAGCTCCATTAGAGCCCAAGAGACCCAGTACTTC | CASSSIRAQETQYF
. | TRBJ1-5 | TRBV5-6 | 16 | . | TGTGCCAGCAGCTTGGGAAAGGGATTAGGCAATCAGCCCCAGCATTTT | CASSLGKGLGNQPQHF
. | TRBJ1-2 | TRBV5-1 | 13 | . | TGCGCCAGCAGCTCACAGGGTAACTATGGCTACACCTTC | CASSSQGNYGYTF
. | TRBJ1-2 | TRBV6-6 | 13 | . | TGTGCCAGCAGTTACGGGGGGAAGTATGGCTACACCTTC | CASSYGGKYGYTF
TRBD2 | TRBJ2-2 | TRBV7-2 | 16 | . | TGTGCCAGCAGCTTCTTCGGGGGGGTGAACACCGGGGAGCTGTTTTTT | CASSFFGGVNTGELFF
. | TRBJ1-1 | TRBV10-3 | 13 | few | TGTGCCATCAGTGGGCGGAGGAACACTGAAGCTTTCTTT | CAISGRRNTEAFF
TRBD2 | TRBJ2-5 | TRBV7-2 | 15 | . | TGTGCCAGCAGCTTCCCACTAGCGGGGATAGAGACCCAGTACTTC | CASSFPLAGIETQYF
. | TRBJ2-3 | TRBV7-9 | 13 | . | TGTGCCAGCAGCCCCCGGGGGACAGATACGCAGTATTTT | CASSPRGTDTQYF
. | TRBJ2-1 | TRBV19 | 14 | . | TGTGCCAGTAGCTACTCCGGGAATTTCAATGAGCAGTTCTTC | CASSYSGNFNEQFF
. | TRBJ1-6 | TRBV5-1 | 14 | . | TGCGCCAGCAGCTTGGCAGGAAGTAATTCACCCCTCCACTTT | CASSLAGSNSPLHF
. | TRBJ1-4 | TRBV18 | 14 | . | TGTGCCAGCTCACCGGCTACAACTAATGAAAAACTGTTTTTT | CASSPATTNEKLFF
. | TRBJ1-2 | TRBV9 | 15 | . | TGTGCCAGCAGCGTCGAAGGCAGCGGGATAAGTGGCTACACCTTC | CASSVEGSGISGYTF
. | TRBJ2-3 | TRBV6-4 | 16 | . | TGTGCCAGCATCGATCGGACTCCTCCGTGCACAGATACGCAGTATTTT | CASIDRTPPCTDTQYF
TRBD1 | TRBJ2-4 | TRBV7-2 | 16 | . | TGTGCCAGCAGCCGGACAGGGGGACGAGCCAAAAACATTCAGTACTTC | CASSRTGGRAKNIQYF
TRBD1 | TRBJ1-2 | TRBV25-1 | 15 | . | TGTGCCAGCAGTGAAGGGGGGACAGGGCTTTTTGGCTACACCTTC | CASSEGGTGLFGYTF
. | TRBJ2-2 | TRBV5-1 | 16 | once | TGCGCCAGCAGCTTGGCCCAGGGGCGGAACACCGGGGAGCTGTTTTTT | CASSLAQGRNTGELFF
TRBD1 | TRBJ1-3 | TRBV6-6 | 16 | . | TGTGCCAGCAGGTCCTCCGGGACAGTCTCTGGAAACACCATATATTTT | CASRSSGTVSGNTIYF
TRBD1 | TRBJ2-1 | TRBV5-5 | 12 | . | TGTGCCAGCAGCGGGGGACAGTATGAGCAGTTCTTC | CASSGGQYEQFF
. | TRBJ2-7 | TRBV19 | 12 | . | TGTGCCAGTACCTCGAGCTCCTACGAGCAGTACTTC | CASTSSSYEQYF
. | TRBJ2-1 | TRBV7-2 | 14 | . | TGTGCCAGCAACTTAGGATCCGTCTACAATGAGCAGTTCTTC | CASNLGSVYNEQFF
. | TRBJ2-6 | TRBV28 | 17 | . | TGTGCCAGCAGTTTATCGGCCGCCCATCCTGGGGCCAACGTCCTGACTTTC | CASSLSAAHPGANVLTF
. | TRBJ1-1 | TRBV7-2 | 15 | . | TGTGCAACGAAAAGGGCAGGGGATGTTGGCACTGAAGCTTTCTTT | CATKRAGDVGTEAFF
. | TRBJ1-4 | TRBV5-4 | 15 | . | TGTGCCAGCAGCTTATCGACAGGCTCGAATGAAAAACTGTTTTTT | CASSLSTGSNEKLFF
. | TRBJ1-2 | TRBV5-1 | 13 | . | TGCGCCAGCAGCTCCTGGACAGACGATGGCTACACCTTC | CASSSWTDDGYTF
. | TRBJ1-6 | TRBV11-3 | 15 | . | TGTGCCAGCAGCTTTCGGGACACCCATAATTCACCCCTCCACTTT | CASSFRDTHNSPLHF
. | TRBJ2-2 | TRBV2 | 15 | . | TGTGCCAGCAGTGAAGCGCTTGGGGGCGCCGGGGAGCTGTTTTTT | CASSEALGGAGELFF
. | TRBJ1-1 | TRBV28 | 14 | . | TGTGCCAGCAGTTTTCACCGGGGGAACACTGAAGCTTTCTTT | CASSFHRGNTEAFF
. | TRBJ1-6 | TRBV14 | 13 | . | TGTGCCGGCAGCCAAGAGAGGGCTTCACCCCTCCACTTT | CAGSQERASPLHF
. | TRBJ1-1 | TRBV19 | 16 | few | TGTGCCAGTAGTACTATCTTCGGGACTACGAACACTGAAGCTTTCTTT | CASSTIFGTTNTEAFF
. | TRBJ1-1 | TRBV27 | 14 | . | TGTGCCAGCAGTCCCGGACGGGAGAACACTGAAGCTTTCTTT | CASSPGRENTEAFF
TRBD1 | TRBJ1-2 | TRBV28 | 15 | . | TGTGCCAGCAGCCCCGGGACAGGGCATAACTATGGCTACACCTTC | CASSPGTGHNYGYTF
TRBD1 | TRBJ1-4 | TRBV5-1 | 15 | . | TGCGCCAGCAGCTTGGTGGGACAGGGGACGGAAAAACTGTTTTTT | CASSLVGQGTEKLFF
. | TRBJ2-7 | TRBV5-3 | 11 | . | TGTGCCAGAAGCTTCCGACACGAGCAGTACTTC | CARSFRHEQYF
. | TRBJ2-7 | TRBV5-1 | 14 | . | TGCGCCAGCAGCCCGTCTGGGGCCTCCTACGAGCAGTACTTC | CASSPSGASYEQYF